The 21 T cell receptor beta chains in this list originate from one sample, sequenced in a study of blood T cell repertoires in COVID-19. Some clones are missing from TCRdb's copy, which holds only in-frame ones; the method was immunoSEQ multiplex PCR. The sample lists some 240,000 clones, approximately 91% occurring once. Source material: peripheral blood. The receptor source for this set is a man aged 60 to 69 who had recovered from COVID-19.

The chain carries TRBV7-6 and TRBJ1-1, with 10 nucleotides matching TRBD1. Trimming took 5 bases from V and 5 from J; bases not matched to a gene: 5. Germline V gene sequence: CDR1 SGHVS, CDR2 FNYEAQ. This CDR3 spans 14 amino acids. The CDR3, as DNA: TGTGCCAGCAGCACAAAGGGACAGGGGACTGAAGCTTTCTTT. This translates into CASSTKGQGTEAFF.

The V gene is TRBV2, the J gene TRBJ1-2; 10 bases map to TRBD1. There are 15 residues in the CDR3. Germline V gives CDR1 SNHLY, CDR2 FYNNEI. The ends lost 3 bases at V and 6 bases at J; junction bases unmatched: 7. In nucleotides, the CDR3 is TGTGCCAGCAGTGATTGGGCCGGGACAGGGGATGGCTACACCTTC. Translating it yields CASSDWAGTGDGYTF. Variable domain in full (rest from reference TRBV2 and TRBJ1-2): EPEVTQTPSHQVTQMGQEVILRCVPISNHLYFYWYRQILGQKVEFLVSFYNNEISEKSEIFDDQFSVERPDGSNFTLKIRSTKLEDSAMYFCASSDWAGTGDGYTFGSGTRLTVV.

The table lists this clone with a count of one. This rearrangement joins TRBV10-3 to TRBJ1-1; D may be TRBD1 (5 bases). The germline V gene encodes CDR1 ENHRY and CDR2 SYGVKD. This CDR3 has 13 residues. Trimming shortened V by 8 bases and J by 0 bases, and 10 bases separated the two germline ends. This chain's CDR3 is CAIAGGVNTEAFF. Here the CDR3 DNA reads TGTGCCATCGCGGGGGGGGTGAACACTGAAGCTTTCTTT.

The chain's CDR3 is CATTNGREGRVSHNEQFF. CDR3 DNA: TGTGCCACCACGAACGGGCGGGAGGGCCGAGTCAGCCACAATGAGCAGTTCTTC. The V and J genes are TRBV19 and TRBJ2-1; TRBD2 matches at 9 bases. CDR3 length: 18 residues. Trimming took 10 bases from V and 5 from J; bases not matched to a gene: 21. Germline V gives CDR1 LNHDA, CDR2 SQIVND (reference sequence).

The V and J genes are TRBV7-3 and TRBJ2-1; D gene ambiguous. Germline V gene sequence: CDR1 SGHTA, CDR2 FQGTGA. Trimming took off 7 bases at V and 1 base at J, with 11 bases between the two ends. This CDR3 region has 14 residues. The CDR3 sequence is CASKADRSYNEQFF. DNA of the CDR3: TGTGCCAGCAAGGCGGATAGATCCTACAATGAGCAGTTCTTC.

This clone was recorded once. This rearrangement joins TRBV7-9 to TRBJ2-7; 9 bases are a match to TRBD1. The CDR3 runs 14 residues. Germline V gene sequence: CDR1 SEHNR, CDR2 FQNEAQ (reference sequence). With V trimmed by 4 bases and J by 4 bases, 5 bases remained unmatched. The CDR3 DNA reads TGTGCCAGCAGCTCATCGGGACAGGGTTACGAGCAGTACTTC. This encodes CASSSSGQGYEQYF.

This chain links TRBV5-3 with TRBJ1-2; D unresolved. TRBV5-3 is placed among ORFs of uncertain function. This CDR3 region has 14 residues. Trimming shortened V by 4 bases and J by 4 bases, and 14 bases separated the two germline ends. The CDR3 loop is CARSPVVSSYGYTF. In nucleotides, the CDR3 is TGTGCCAGAAGCCCGGTTGTGTCCTCCTATGGCTACACCTTC.

This rearrangement joins TRBV19 to TRBJ2-5, with 7 positions matching TRBD2. V dropped 5 bases and J dropped 5; count of bases not matched to a gene: 5. CDR1 and CDR2 from the germline V gene are LNHDA and SQIVND (reference sequence). The CDR3 totals 13 residues. The CDR3 DNA follows: TGTGCCAGTAGTTCGACTAGCCTGGAGACCCAGTACTTC. Translating gives CASSSTSLETQYF.

This sequence joins TRBV6-2 or TRBV6-3 and TRBJ2-1; no reliable D call. There are 12 residues in the CDR3. V gave up 1 base and J gave up 10 bases, with 8 bases separating them. CDR1 and CDR2 from the germline V gene are MNHEY and SVGEGT. Here the CDR3 reads CASSYLAREQFF. The CDR3, as DNA: TGTGCCAGCAGTTACTTAGCTCGAGAGCAGTTCTTC.

This chain links TRBV27 with TRBJ2-1, with 7 bases identical to TRBD1. With V trimmed by 10 bases and J by 12 bases, 18 bases remained unmatched. The CDR3 spans 14 residues. Germline values: CDR1 MNHEY, CDR2 SMNVEV (reference sequence). DNA for the CDR3: TGTGCCACCCGGACAGGAGACAATGTTTTGGGGCAGTTCTTC. It is translated as CATRTGDNVLGQFF.

The chain links TRBV10-3 to TRBJ1-1; 8 bases are shared with TRBD1. The germline V gene has CDR1 ENHRY and CDR2 SYGVKD. The V segment lost 6 bases and the J segment 4 bases; nucleotides outside the gene matches: 1. CDR3 size: 12 residues. The CDR3 DNA is TGTGCCATCAGGGACAGGGTCACTGAAGCTTTCTTT. It specifies CAIRDRVTEAFF.

This clone was detected a few times. The CDR3: CASSLRGEGSNQPQHF. The CDR3 nucleotides are TGTGCCAGCAGCTTACGGGGGGAAGGAAGCAATCAGCCCCAGCATTTT. The V gene is TRBV7-8, the J gene TRBJ1-5; possibly TRBD1 for D (5 bases). The V gene's germline CDR1 is SGHVS and CDR2 FQNEAQ. The V and J ends lost 2 bases and 1 base respectively, with 12 bases between them. This CDR3 has 16 residues.

The rearrangement joins TRBV3-1 (or the pseudogene TRBV3-2) to TRBJ2-7; no clear D. Looked up from germline, CDR1 is LGHDT and CDR2 is YNNKEL (reference sequence). The CDR3 is made up of 16 amino acids. Trimming pared 2 bases from V and 8 bases from J, leaving 22 bases between. This CDR3 reads CASSQFSPEKRLKQYF. Written as DNA, the CDR3 is TGTGCCAGCAGCCAATTCAGTCCTGAGAAGCGTTTGAAGCAGTACTTC.

This clone has only one observation. The V and J genes are TRBV9 and TRBJ2-3, with D possibly TRBD2 on 7 matching bases. The CDR3 covers 18 residues. CDR1 is SGDLS, CDR2 YYNGEE, per germline. Trimming took 0 bases from V and 0 from J, leaving 17 bases between them. The CDR3 region has the DNA TGTGCCAGCAGCGTAGTGGGGGGGGCATCCTTTAGCACAGATACGCAGTATTTT. Its translation is CASSVVGGASFSTDTQYF.

J is TRBJ1-2 and V is TRBV5-4; possible D gene TRBD1, 6 bases. V gave up 0 bases and J gave up 3 bases, with 12 bases separating them. CDR1 and CDR2 from the germline V gene are SGHNT and YYREEE (reference sequence). The CDR3 is 15 residues long. CDR3: CASSLEGVPHYGYTF. The CDR3 region has the DNA TGTGCCAGCAGCTTGGAGGGGGTCCCACACTATGGCTACACCTTC.

The genes are TRBV27 and TRBJ2-3; 8 bases agree with TRBD2. J was trimmed by 7 bases and V by 3 bases; bases with no gene match: 12. Germline CDR1 MNHEY, CDR2 SMNVEV (reference sequence). The CDR3 runs to 16 residues. The CDR3 coding sequence is TGTGCCAGCAGTTTCACCGGACTCGCGGGGGGCAATACGCAGTATTTT. This encodes CASSFTGLAGGNTQYF.

The rearrangement links TRBV5-8 to TRBJ2-6; D gene uncertain. Trimming stripped 2 bases from V and 0 bases from J, with 6 bases between. CDR3 length: 15 amino acids. Germline-derived CDR1 and CDR2 are SGHTS and YDEGEE. In DNA, the CDR3 is TGTGCCAGCAGCTTAACCTACTCTGGGGCCAACGTCCTGACTTTC. It codes for CASSLTYSGANVLTF.

The chain links TRBV6-1 to TRBJ2-7; 7 bases line up with TRBD2. Germline assignment: CDR1 MNHNS and CDR2 SASEGT. The CDR3 has 15 residues. J was trimmed by 1 base and V by 2 bases; bases with no gene match: 5. The CDR3 loop is CASSELYGGSYEQYF. CDR3 DNA sequence: TGTGCCAGCAGTGAACTGTACGGGGGGTCCTACGAGCAGTACTTC.

The V gene is TRBV14, the J gene TRBJ2-1, with TRBD2 matching over 8 bases. The CDR3 consists of 15 residues. J was trimmed by 2 bases and V by 2 bases; bases with no gene match: 2. Germline V CDR1 and CDR2: SGHDN, FVKESK. DNA for the CDR3: TGTGCCAGCAGCCAACCGGGAGGGCCCTACAATGAGCAGTTCTTC. This sequence encodes CASSQPGGPYNEQFF.

The V call is TRBV5-1, the J call TRBJ2-5; the D gene is possibly TRBD2 (6 bases). The CDR3 has 13 amino acids. Germline lookup yields CDR1 SGHRS and CDR2 YFSETQ. Trimming removed 5 bases from V and 4 bases from J, with 12 bases in between. CDR3 nucleotides: TGCGCCAGCAGGCGGCGGGGAGGAGAGACCCAGTACTTC. Its protein product is CASRRRGGETQYF.

The chain carries TRBV4-2 and TRBJ2-1, with a tentative D call TRBD1 (5 bases). The CDR3 has 18 amino acids. The V gene lost 0 bases and the J gene lost 5 bases, with 20 bases spanning the gap. The germline V gene encodes CDR1 LGHNA and CDR2 YNFKEQ. Written as DNA, the CDR3 is TGTGCCAGCAGCCAAGAGCTTGAAAAGGGGCCGGTCCACAATGAGCAGTTCTTC. Translated, it gives CASSQELEKGPVHNEQFF.